This T cell receptor beta chain comes out of a study of blood T cell repertoires in COVID-19. This table comes from immunoSEQ multiplex PCR, and its TCRdb copy is limited to in-frame clones, with some not included. Of fewer than 250,000 clones in the sample, roughly 92% were seen once. V shed 1 base and J 1 base; nucleotides not matched to a gene: 7. The CDR3 is 17 amino acids. Germline-derived CDR1 and CDR2 are LGHDT and YNNKEL (reference sequence). This sequence originates from a man aged 55-75 years with COVID-19, enrolled during active disease. The V call is TRBV3-1 (or the pseudogene TRBV3-2), the J call TRBJ1-5; 7 positions agree with TRBD1. The material sequenced was peripheral blood. Written as DNA, the CDR3 is TGTGCCAGCAGCCAAGGACAGGGTCTGGGAAGCAATCAGCCCCAGCATTTT. This sequence encodes CASSQGQGLGSNQPQHF.